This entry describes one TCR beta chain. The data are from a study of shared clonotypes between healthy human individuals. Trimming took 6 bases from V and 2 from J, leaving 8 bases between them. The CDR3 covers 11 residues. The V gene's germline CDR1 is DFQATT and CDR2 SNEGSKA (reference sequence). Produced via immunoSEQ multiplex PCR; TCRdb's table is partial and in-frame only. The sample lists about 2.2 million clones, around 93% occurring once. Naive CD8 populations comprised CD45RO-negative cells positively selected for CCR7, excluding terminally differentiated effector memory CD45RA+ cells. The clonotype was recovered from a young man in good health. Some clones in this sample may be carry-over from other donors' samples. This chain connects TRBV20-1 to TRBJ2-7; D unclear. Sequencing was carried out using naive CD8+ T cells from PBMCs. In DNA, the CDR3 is TGCAGTGCCATCCCCGCCTACGAGCAGTACTTC. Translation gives CSAIPAYEQYF.